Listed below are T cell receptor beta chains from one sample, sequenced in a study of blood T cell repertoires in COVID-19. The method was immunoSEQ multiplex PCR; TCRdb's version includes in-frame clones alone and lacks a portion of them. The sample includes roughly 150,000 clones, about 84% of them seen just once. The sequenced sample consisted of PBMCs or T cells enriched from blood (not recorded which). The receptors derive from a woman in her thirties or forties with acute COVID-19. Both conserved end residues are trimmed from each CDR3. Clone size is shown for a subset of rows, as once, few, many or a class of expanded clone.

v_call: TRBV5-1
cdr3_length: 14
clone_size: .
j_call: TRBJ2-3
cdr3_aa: ASSEGLARSSDTQY

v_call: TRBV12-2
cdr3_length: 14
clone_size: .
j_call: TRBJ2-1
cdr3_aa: ASRLVADRSYNEQF

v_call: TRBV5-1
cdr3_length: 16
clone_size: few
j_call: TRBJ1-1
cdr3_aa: ASSLAPRGGLGNTEAF

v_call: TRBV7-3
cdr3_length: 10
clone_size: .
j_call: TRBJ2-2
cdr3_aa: ASSRDTGELF

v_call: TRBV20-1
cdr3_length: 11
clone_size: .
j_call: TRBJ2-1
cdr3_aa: SASGDRVNEQF

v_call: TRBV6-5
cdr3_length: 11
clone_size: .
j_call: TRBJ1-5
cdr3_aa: ASRGQGRQPQH

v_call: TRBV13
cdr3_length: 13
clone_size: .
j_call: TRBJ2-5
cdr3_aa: AGSARTSGRETQY

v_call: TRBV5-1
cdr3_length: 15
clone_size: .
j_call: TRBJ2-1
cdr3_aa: ASSLAGGSSGDNEQF

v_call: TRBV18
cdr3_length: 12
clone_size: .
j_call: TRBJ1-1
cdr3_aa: ASSSGVDRPVAF

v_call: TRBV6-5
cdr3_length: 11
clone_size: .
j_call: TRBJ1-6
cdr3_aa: ASGWDRRSPLH

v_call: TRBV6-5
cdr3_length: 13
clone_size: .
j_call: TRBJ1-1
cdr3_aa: ASSYSQGSRTEAF

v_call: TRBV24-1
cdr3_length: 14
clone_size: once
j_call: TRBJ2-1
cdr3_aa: ATSDFTGSSYNEQF

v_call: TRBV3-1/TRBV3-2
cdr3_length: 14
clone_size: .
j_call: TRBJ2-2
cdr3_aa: ASSQLRTPNTGELF

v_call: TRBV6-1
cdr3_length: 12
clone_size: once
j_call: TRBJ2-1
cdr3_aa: ASSDEGGYNEQF

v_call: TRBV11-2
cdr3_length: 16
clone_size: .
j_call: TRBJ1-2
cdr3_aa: ASSSYGWGGPGLNGYT

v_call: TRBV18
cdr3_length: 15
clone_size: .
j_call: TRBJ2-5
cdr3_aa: ASSLKGLAGAGETQY

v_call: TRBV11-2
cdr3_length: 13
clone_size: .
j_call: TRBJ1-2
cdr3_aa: ASSIGRGTNYGYT

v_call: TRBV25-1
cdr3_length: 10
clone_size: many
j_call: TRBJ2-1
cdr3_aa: ASSESLGEQF

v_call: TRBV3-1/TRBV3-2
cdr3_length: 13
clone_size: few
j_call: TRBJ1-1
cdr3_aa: ASSQVAGGVPEAF

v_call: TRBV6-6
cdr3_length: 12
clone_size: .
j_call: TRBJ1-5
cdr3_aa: ASSSQGAGQPQH

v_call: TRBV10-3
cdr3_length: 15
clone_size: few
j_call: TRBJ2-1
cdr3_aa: AISESIAGGSYNEQF

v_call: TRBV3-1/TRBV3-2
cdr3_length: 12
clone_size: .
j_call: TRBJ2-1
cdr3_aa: ASSQSGLGNEQF